This T cell receptor beta chain was observed in a study of T cells after yellow fever vaccination. Study-wide context: Libraries from low-cell-number fractions were prepared with the SMART-Seq v4 Ultra Low Input RNA kit.

The sample holds many counts of this clonotype. It was through 5'RACE template switching that TCR cDNA was made, with a universal primer site and UMIs added. MiXCR, applied by TCRdb to the 5' RACE reads, yields one record per CDR3 protein. The sample contains about 210,000 distinct CDR3 sequences, approximately 3% of which appear only once. This material consisted of CD4+ T cells sorted from PBMCs, taken 10 days after the yellow fever booster vaccination. This sequence originates from a man younger than 30 who received the YFV17D yellow fever vaccine.

This CDR3 is CASSNHGGEETQYF. CDR3 nucleotide sequence: TGTGCCAGCAGTAACCACGGCGGGGAAGAGACCCAGTACTTC. V gene TRBV6-2 or TRBV6-3 combines with J gene TRBJ2-5; D possibly corresponds to TRBD2 (6 bases). The CDR3 extends over 14 amino acids. With 5 bases removed from V and 3 bases from J, the gap between germline ends came to 13 bases. Germline loops: CDR1 MNHEY, CDR2 SVGEGT.